This T cell receptor (beta chain) was sequenced in a study of T cell clonotyping in hematopoietic cell transplantation. Study results and caveats: CD4 and CD8 repertoire contributions could not be separated without sorting. After transplant, recipient diversity fell while pathologically expanded clonotypes grew through day 180. Few recipient clonotypes overlapped donors; over 95% were de novo at given depth.

Produced via immunoSEQ multiplex PCR; TCRdb's table is partial and in-frame only. The data hold around 12,000 clones, with under 50% observed a single time. Concerning this clone itself: Its target is unknown.

This CDR3 region has 15 residues. V gave up 5 bases and J gave up 7 bases; unmatched junction bases: 8. CDR1 is SGHNT and CDR2 is YENEEA in the germline V gene. The source of this sequence is a man over 45 in good health. Some clones in this sample may be carry-over from other donors' samples. V usage is TRBV11-3 and J usage is TRBJ2-2, with 9 bases matching TRBD1. Sequencing was performed on peripheral blood mononuclear cells. This chain's CDR3 is CASSRPDRGFGELFF. The CDR3 coding sequence is TGTGCCAGCAGCCGCCCGGACAGGGGTTTCGGGGAGCTGTTTTTT.